This T cell receptor beta chain was obtained from a study of T-cell reconstitution after alpha-beta-depleted transplantation in children. General study points: Surviving recipient T cells and thymic progenitors underlay high day-60 TCRbeta diversity in some patients. Reportedly, only several hundred clones from non-depleted graft cells drove alpha-beta T-cell counts at about two months.

Trimming cost V 1 base and J 3 bases, with 10 bases left between them. The CDR3 contains 14 residues. CDR1 and CDR2 from the germline V gene are SGHNT and YYREEE (reference sequence). With respect to this clonotype: Its cognate antigen is unknown.

As it was prepared, the TCRbeta library received unique molecular identifiers. TCRdb passed the PCR reads through MiXCR, listing each CDR3 protein once. The profile shows 250,000 to 350,000 distinct CDR3 sequences, roughly 25% of them singletons. The sample consisted of PBMCs, mostly from graft donor cells, taken 180 days after TCRalphabeta/CD19-depleted stem cell transplant. The chain is built from TRBV5-4 and TRBJ2-5; TRBD2 might be the D (6 bases). This TCR was recovered from a male patient aged 10 to 17 who had a stem cell transplant for acute lymphoblastic leukemia, so the T cells may come from the graft donor. In DNA form, the CDR3 reads TGTGCCAGCAGCTTGACTGGGGAGGAAGAGACCCAGTACTTC. Its translation: CASSLTGEEETQYF. Looking up the rest from reference TRBV5-4 and TRBJ2-5 gives the full variable domain: ETGVTQSPTHLIKTRGQQVTLRCSSQSGHNTVSWYQQALGQGPQFIFQYYREEENGRGNFPPRFSGLQFPNYSSELNVNALELDDSALYLCASSLTGEEETQYFGPGTRLLVL.